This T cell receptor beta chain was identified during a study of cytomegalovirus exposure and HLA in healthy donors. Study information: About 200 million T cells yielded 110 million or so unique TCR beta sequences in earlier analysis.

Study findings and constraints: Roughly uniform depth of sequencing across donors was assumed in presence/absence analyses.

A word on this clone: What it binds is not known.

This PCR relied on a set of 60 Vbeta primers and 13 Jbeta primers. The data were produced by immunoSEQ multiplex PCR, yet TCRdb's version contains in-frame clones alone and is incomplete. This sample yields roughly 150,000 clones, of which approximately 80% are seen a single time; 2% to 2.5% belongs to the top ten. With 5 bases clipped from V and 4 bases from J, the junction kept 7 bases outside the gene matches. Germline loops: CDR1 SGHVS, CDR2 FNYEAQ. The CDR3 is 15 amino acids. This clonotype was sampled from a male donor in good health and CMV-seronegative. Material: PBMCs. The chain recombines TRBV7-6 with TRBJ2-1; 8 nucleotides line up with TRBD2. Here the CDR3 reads CASSREGDPYNEQFF. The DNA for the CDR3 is TGTGCCAGCAGCCGGGAGGGAGACCCGTACAATGAGCAGTTCTTC.